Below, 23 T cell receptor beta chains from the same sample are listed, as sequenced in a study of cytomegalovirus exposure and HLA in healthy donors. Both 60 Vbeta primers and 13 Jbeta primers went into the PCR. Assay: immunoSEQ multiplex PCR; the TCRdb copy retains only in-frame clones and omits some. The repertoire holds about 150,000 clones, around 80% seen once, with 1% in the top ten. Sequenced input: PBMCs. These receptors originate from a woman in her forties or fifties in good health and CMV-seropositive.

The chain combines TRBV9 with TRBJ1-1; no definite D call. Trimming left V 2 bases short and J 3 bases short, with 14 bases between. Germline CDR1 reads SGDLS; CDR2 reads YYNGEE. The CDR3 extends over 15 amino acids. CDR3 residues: CASSVLSGSDTEAFF. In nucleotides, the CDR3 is TGTGCCAGCAGCGTCCTTTCGGGTTCCGACACTGAAGCTTTCTTT.

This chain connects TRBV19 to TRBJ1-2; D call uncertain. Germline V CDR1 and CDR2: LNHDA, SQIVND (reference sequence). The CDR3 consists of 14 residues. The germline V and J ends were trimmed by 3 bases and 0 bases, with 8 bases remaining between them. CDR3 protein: CASSIRKANYGYTF. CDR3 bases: TGTGCCAGTAGTATCAGGAAGGCTAACTATGGCTACACCTTC.

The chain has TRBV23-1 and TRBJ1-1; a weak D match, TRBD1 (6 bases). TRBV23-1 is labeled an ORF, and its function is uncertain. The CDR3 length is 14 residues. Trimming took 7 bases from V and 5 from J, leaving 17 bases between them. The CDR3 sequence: CASNIQGMRTEAFF. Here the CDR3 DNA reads TGCGCCAGCAACATACAGGGTATGAGGACTGAAGCTTTCTTT.

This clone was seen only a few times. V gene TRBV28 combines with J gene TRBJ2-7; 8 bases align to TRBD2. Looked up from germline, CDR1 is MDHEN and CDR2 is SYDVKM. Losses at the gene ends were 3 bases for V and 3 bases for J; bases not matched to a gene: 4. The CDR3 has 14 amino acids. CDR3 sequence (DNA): TGTGCCAGCAGTTTTATAGCGGGAATCTACGAGCAGTACTTC. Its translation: CASSFIAGIYEQYF.

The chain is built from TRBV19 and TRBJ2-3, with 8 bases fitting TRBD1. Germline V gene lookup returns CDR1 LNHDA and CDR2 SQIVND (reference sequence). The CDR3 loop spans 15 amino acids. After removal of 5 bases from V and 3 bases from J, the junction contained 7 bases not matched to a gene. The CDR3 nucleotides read TGTGCCAGTAGTTATGGACAGGGATGGACAGATACGCAGTATTTT. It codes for CASSYGQGWTDTQYF. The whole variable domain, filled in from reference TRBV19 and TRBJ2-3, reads DGGITQSPKYLFRKEGQNVTLSCEQNLNHDAMYWYRQDPGQGLRLIYYSQIVNDFQKGDIAEGYSVSREKKESFPLTVTSAQKNPTAFYLCASSYGQGWTDTQYFGPGTRLTVL.

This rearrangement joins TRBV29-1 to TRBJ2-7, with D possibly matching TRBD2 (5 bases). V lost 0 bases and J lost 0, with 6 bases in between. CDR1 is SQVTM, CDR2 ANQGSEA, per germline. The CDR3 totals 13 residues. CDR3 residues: CSVEDGVSYEQYF. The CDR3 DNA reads TGCAGCGTTGAAGACGGGGTCTCCTACGAGCAGTACTTC.

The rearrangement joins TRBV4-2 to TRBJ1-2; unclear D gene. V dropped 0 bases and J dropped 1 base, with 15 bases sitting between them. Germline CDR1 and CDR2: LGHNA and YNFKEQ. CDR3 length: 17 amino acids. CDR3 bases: TGTGCCAGCAGCCAAGATCCCCCGGTGGGAGGTAACTATGGCTACACCTTC. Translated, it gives CASSQDPPVGGNYGYTF.

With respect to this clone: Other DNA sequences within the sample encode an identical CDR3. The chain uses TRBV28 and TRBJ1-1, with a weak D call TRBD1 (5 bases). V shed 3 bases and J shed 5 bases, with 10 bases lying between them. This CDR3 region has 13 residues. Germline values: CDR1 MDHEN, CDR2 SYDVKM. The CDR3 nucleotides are TGTGCCAGCAGTTTCGGGGGTGGTACTGAAGCTTTCTTT. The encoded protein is CASSFGGGTEAFF.

The CDR3 DNA sequence: TGTGCCAGCAGTTTGGGGAGGGGCACTGAAGCTTTCTTT. Translation gives CASSLGRGTEAFF. V usage is TRBV27 and J usage is TRBJ1-1, with D maybe TRBD1 (5 bases). From germline, CDR1 is MNHEY and CDR2 SMNVEV (reference sequence). Trimming stripped 3 bases from V and 4 bases from J, with 9 bases between. The CDR3 contains 13 residues.

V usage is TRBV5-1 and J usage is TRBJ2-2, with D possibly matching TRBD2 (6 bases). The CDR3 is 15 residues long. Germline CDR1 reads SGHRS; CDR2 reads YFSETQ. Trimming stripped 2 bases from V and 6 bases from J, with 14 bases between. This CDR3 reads CASSFGGTYAGELFF. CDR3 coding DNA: TGCGCCAGCAGCTTCGGGGGAACTTATGCCGGGGAGCTGTTTTTT.

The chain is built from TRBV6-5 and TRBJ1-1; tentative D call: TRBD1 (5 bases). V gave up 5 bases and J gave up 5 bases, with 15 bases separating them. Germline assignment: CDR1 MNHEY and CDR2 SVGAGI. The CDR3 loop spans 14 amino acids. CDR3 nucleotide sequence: TGTGCCAGCAGTCGGCAGGGTGTTCGGACTGAAGCTTTCTTT. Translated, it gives CASSRQGVRTEAFF.

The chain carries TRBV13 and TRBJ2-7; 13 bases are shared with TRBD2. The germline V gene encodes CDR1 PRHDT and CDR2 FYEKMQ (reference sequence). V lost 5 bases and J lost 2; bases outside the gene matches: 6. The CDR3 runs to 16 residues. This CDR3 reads CASSGRLAGGTYEQYF. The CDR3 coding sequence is TGTGCCAGCAGCGGCCGACTAGCGGGGGGAACCTACGAGCAGTACTTC.

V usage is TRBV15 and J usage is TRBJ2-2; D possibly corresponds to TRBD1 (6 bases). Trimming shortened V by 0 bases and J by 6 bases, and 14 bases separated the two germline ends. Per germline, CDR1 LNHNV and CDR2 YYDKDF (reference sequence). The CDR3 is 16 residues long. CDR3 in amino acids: CATSREGTGWSGELFF. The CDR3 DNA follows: TGTGCCACCAGCAGAGAAGGTACAGGGTGGTCCGGGGAGCTGTTTTTT.

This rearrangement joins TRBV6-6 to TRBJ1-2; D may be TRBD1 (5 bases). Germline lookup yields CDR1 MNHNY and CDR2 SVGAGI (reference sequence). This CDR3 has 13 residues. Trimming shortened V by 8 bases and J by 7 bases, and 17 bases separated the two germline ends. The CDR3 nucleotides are TGTGCCAGCCATCCGGGGCGCGGGATTGGCTACACCTTC. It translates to CASHPGRGIGYTF.

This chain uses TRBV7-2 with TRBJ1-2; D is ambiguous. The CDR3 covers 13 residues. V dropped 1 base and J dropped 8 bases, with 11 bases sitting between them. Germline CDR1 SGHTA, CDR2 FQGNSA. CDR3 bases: TGTGCCAGCAGCTTAGTCGCAAGCGGGGGCTACACCTTC. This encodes CASSLVASGGYTF.

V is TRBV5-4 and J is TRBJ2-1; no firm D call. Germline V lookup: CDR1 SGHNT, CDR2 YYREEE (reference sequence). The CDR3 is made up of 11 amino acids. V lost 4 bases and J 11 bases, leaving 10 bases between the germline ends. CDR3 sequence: CASSNRLKQFF. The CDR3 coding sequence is TGTGCCAGCAGCAATCGACTCAAGCAGTTCTTC.

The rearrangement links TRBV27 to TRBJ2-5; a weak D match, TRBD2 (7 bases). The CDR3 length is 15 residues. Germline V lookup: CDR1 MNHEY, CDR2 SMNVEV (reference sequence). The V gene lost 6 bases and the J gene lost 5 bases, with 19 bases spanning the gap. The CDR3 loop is CASSGQPGGWETQYF. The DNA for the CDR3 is TGTGCCAGCAGCGGCCAACCGGGGGGCTGGGAGACCCAGTACTTC.

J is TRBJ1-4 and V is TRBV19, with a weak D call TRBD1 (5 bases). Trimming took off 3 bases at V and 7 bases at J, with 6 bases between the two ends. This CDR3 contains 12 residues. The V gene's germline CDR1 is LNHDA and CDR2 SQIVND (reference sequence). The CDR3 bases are TGTGCCAGTAGTATGGGGGGTGAAAAACTGTTTTTT. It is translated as CASSMGGEKLFF.

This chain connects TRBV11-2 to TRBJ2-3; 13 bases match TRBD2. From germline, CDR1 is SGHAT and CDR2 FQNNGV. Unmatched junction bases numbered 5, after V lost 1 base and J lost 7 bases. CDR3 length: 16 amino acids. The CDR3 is CASSLVLAGGRNTQYF. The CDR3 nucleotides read TGTGCCAGCAGCTTAGTACTAGCGGGAGGGCGAAATACGCAGTATTTT.

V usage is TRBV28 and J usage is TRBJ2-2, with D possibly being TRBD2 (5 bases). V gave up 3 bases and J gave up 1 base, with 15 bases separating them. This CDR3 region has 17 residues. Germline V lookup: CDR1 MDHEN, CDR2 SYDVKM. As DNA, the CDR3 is TGTGCCAGCAGTTTCGGGGTCGGACTGGAGAACACCGGGGAGCTGTTTTTT. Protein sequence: CASSFGVGLENTGELFF.

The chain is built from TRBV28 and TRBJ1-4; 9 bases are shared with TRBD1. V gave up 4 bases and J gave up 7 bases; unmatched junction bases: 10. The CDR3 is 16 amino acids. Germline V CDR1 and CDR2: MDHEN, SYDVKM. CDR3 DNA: TGTGCCAGCAGTTCTCTCCCGGGACAGGGCGGTGAAAAACTGTTTTTT. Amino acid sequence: CASSSLPGQGGEKLFF.

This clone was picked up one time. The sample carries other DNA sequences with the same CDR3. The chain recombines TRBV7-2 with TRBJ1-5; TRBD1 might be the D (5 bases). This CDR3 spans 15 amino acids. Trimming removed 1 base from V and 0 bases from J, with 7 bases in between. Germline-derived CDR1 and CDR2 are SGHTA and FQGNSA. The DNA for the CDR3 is TGTGCCAGCAGCTTAGGCGACAGTAGCAATCAGCCCCAGCATTTT. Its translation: CASSLGDSSNQPQHF.

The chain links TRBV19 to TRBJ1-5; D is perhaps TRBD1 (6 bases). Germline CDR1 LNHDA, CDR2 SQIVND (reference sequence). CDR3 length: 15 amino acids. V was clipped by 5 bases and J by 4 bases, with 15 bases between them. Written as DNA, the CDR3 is TGTGCCAGTAGTTTCCGGGACACATTAAATCAGCCCCAGCATTTT. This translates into CASSFRDTLNQPQHF.